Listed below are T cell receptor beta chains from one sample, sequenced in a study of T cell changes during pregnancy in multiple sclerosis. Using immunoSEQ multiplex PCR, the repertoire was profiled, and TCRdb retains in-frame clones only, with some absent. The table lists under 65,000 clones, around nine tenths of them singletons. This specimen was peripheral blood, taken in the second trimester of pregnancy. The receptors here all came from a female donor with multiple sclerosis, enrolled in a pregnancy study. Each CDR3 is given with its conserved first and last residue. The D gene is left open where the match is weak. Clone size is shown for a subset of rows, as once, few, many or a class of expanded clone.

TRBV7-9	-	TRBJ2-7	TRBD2	TGTGCCAGCAGCTTAGCGGGAACCGTAGCGGGAGCGGTTTACGAGCAGTACTTC	CASSLAGTVAGAVYEQYF
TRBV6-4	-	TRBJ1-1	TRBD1	TGTGCCAGCAGTGACCGGGACAGGGCTGAAGCTTTCTTT	CASSDRDRAEAFF
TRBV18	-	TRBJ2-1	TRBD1	TGTGCCAGCTCGAATTCGACAGGGGGCTCCTACAATGAGCAGTTCTTC	CASSNSTGGSYNEQFF
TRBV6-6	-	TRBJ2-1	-	TGTGCCAGCAGTTACGTCAACAATGAGCAGTTCTTC	CASSYVNNEQFF
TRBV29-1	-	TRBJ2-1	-	TGCAGCGTAACTAGTAGTGATGAGCAGTTCTTC	CSVTSSDEQFF
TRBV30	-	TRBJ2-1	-	TGTGCCTGGAAGAGGGCGGGACTGGGGGAGTTCTTC	CAWKRAGLGEFF
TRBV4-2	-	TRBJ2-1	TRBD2	TGTGCCAGCAGCCAACGGCCTAGCGGGAACCCCTCGGGCTCCTACAATGAGCAGTTCTTC	CASSQRPSGNPSGSYNEQFF
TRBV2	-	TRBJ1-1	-	TGTGCCAGCAGCCTGACAGAGAGGAACACTGAAGCTTTCTTT	CASSLTERNTEAFF
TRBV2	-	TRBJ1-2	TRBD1	TGTGCCAGCAGGGGGGACAGCAACTATGGCTACACCTTC	CASRGDSNYGYTF
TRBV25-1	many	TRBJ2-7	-	TGTGCCAGCAGTGGCACTAGGTCCTACGAGCAGTACTTC	CASSGTRSYEQYF
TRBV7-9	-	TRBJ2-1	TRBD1	TGTGCCAGCAGCCGCTCGGACAGGGGGCGCTATGATGAGCAGTTCTTC	CASSRSDRGRYDEQFF
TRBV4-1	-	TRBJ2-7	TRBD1	TGCGCCAGCAGCCAAGTCCCGGCAGGGGGCAACGAGCAGTACTTC	CASSQVPAGGNEQYF
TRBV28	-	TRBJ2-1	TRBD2	TGTGCCAGCATCTCAGCCGGGACTAGCGTTTACAATGAGCAGTTCTTC	CASISAGTSVYNEQFF
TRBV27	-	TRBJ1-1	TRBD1	TGTGCCACCTTTCCCAGGGGGCGGACTGAAGCTTTCTTT	CATFPRGRTEAFF
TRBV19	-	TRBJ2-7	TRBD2	TGTGCCAGTAGTAGGCTAGCGGGATTGTGGGAGCAGTACTTC	CASSRLAGLWEQYF
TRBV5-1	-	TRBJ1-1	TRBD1	TGCGCCAGCAGCTTGGTCCTCGGGACAGTGAACACTGAAGCTTTCTTT	CASSLVLGTVNTEAFF
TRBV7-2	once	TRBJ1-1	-	TGTGCCAGCAGCTTACAAAACACTGAAGCTTTCTTT	CASSLQNTEAFF
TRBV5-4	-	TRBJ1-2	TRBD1	TGTGCCAGCAGCTTGGGGGACAGGGTCTATGGCTACACCTTC	CASSLGDRVYGYTF
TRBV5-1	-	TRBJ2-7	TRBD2	TGCGCCAGCAGCTTGGCCGGGGGGAGGGCTTCGGTCGAGCAGTACTTC	CASSLAGGRASVEQYF
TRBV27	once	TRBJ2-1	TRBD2	TGTGCCAGCACCTCGGGACTAGCGGGAGCCAATGAGCAGTTCTTC	CASTSGLAGANEQFF
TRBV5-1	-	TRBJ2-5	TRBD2	TGCGCCAGCAGCTTTACCCGACTAGCGGGTGGGGAGACCCAGTACTTC	CASSFTRLAGGETQYF
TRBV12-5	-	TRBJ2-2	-	TGTGCTAGTGGTACAGGGATGAACACCGGGGAGCTGTTTTTT	CASGTGMNTGELFF
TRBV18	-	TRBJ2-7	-	TGTGCCAGCTCATCTTCCTACGAGCAGTACTTC	CASSSSYEQYF
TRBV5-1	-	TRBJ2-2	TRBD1	TGCGCCAGCAGCTTGGACGGGACAGAGCTTTCGAACACCGGGGAGCTGTTTTTT	CASSLDGTELSNTGELFF
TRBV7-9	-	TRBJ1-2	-	TGTGCCAGCAGTTTAGACAACGCTAGGGGCTACACCTTC	CASSLDNARGYTF
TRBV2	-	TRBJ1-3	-	TGTGCCAGCAGTTTTTTGGGGAGGGGGTCTGGAAACACCATATATTTT	CASSFLGRGSGNTIYF